One and the same sample provided the 29 T cell receptor beta chains below, sequenced in a study of blood T cell repertoires in COVID-19. The repertoire was sequenced with immunoSEQ multiplex PCR; TCRdb's copy has only in-frame clones and lacks some. The data show approximately 72,000 clones, with around 86% seen just once and less than 15% held by the top ten. Sequencing used peripheral blood. The receptor source for this set is a woman in her sixties with acute or convalescent COVID-19.

J is TRBJ2-4 and V is TRBV2; no clear D gene. CDR3 size: 14 residues. Deletions cut 2 bases from V and 0 bases from J, with 5 bases between. Germline V gene sequence: CDR1 SNHLY, CDR2 FYNNEI. The CDR3 coding sequence is TGTGCCAGCAGTGAACGGAGAGCCAAAAACATTCAGTACTTC. Amino acid sequence: CASSERRAKNIQYF. The variable domain in full, completed from reference TRBV2 and TRBJ2-4, reads EPEVTQTPSHQVTQMGQEVILRCVPISNHLYFYWYRQILGQKVEFLVSFYNNEISEKSEIFDDQFSVERPDGSNFTLKIRSTKLEDSAMYFCASSERRAKNIQYFGAGTRLSVL.

The chain links TRBV5-1 to TRBJ1-3; 7 bases line up with TRBD1. J lost 7 bases, V lost 2 bases, and 6 bases had no gene match. The CDR3 totals 14 residues. In germline, CDR1 is SGHRS, CDR2 YFSETQ. The CDR3 reads CASSFTGEENTIYF. CDR3 nucleotide sequence: TGCGCCAGCAGCTTCACAGGGGAAGAGAACACCATATATTTT.

The chain joins TRBV7-3 to TRBJ1-4; TRBD1 matches at 9 bases. This CDR3 region has 15 residues. Per the germline V gene, CDR1 is SGHTA and CDR2 is FQGTGA. With 2 bases clipped from V and 5 bases from J, the junction kept 3 bases outside the gene matches. The chain's CDR3 is CASSLSGTGNEKLFF. In DNA, the CDR3 is TGTGCCAGCAGCTTATCCGGGACAGGGAATGAAAAACTGTTTTTT.

The rearrangement uses TRBV7-9 and TRBJ1-4; 10 bases align to TRBD1. The CDR3 loop spans 15 amino acids. J was trimmed by 10 bases and V by 4 bases; bases with no gene match: 9. Germline V gene data show CDR1 as SEHNR and CDR2 as FQNEAQ (reference sequence). The CDR3, as DNA: TGTGCCAGCAGCTCCCTTCGGGACAGGGGTGGAAAACTGTTTTTT. Residues: CASSSLRDRGGKLFF.

This clone is a singleton in its sample. V gene TRBV5-1 combines with J gene TRBJ1-3; 8 bases map to TRBD1. This CDR3 region has 15 residues. V was pared by 4 bases and J by 1 base, with 4 bases of the junction left unmatched. Germline V lookup: CDR1 SGHRS, CDR2 YFSETQ. The CDR3 is CASSGQGASGNTIYF. The CDR3 DNA reads as TGCGCCAGCAGCGGACAGGGCGCGTCTGGAAACACCATATATTTT. Full variable domain (remainder filled in from reference TRBV5-1 and TRBJ1-3): KAGVTQTPRYLIKTRGQQVTLSCSPISGHRSVSWYQQTPGQGLQFLFEYFSETQRNKGNFPGRFSGRQFSNSRSEMNVSTLELGDSALYLCASSGQGASGNTIYFGEGSWLTVV.

The chain couples TRBV11-3 to TRBJ2-6; a weak D match, TRBD2 (6 bases). Germline V CDR1 and CDR2: SGHNT, YENEEA. V lost 1 base and J 0 bases, leaving 10 bases between the germline ends. This CDR3 has 17 amino acids. CDR3 sequence (DNA): TGTGCCAGCAGCTTAGCGATCGGGGGCTCTGGGGCCAACGTCCTGACTTTC. This gives the protein CASSLAIGGSGANVLTF.

The chain uses TRBV6-5 and TRBJ2-5, with TRBD2 matching 9 bases. This CDR3 region has 14 residues. Germline-derived CDR1 and CDR2 are MNHEY and SVGAGI. V gave up 5 bases and J gave up 5 bases; unmatched junction bases: 6. The CDR3 nucleotides are TGTGCCAGCAGTCTAGCGGGGCTAACGGAGACCCAGTACTTC. Translation gives CASSLAGLTETQYF.

This chain uses TRBV5-1 with TRBJ2-5, with D perhaps TRBD1 (6 bases). Germline loops: CDR1 SGHRS, CDR2 YFSETQ. With 2 bases removed from V and 3 bases from J, the gap between germline ends came to 8 bases. The CDR3 extends over 13 amino acids. The DNA for the CDR3 is TGCGCCAGCAGCTTTGGGACAAAAGAGACCCAGTACTTC. Translated: CASSFGTKETQYF.

The V and J genes are TRBV7-6 and TRBJ2-2; the match to TRBD1 covers 8 bases. J gave up 6 bases and V 5 bases, and 8 bases lay outside the gene matches. Per the germline V gene, CDR1 is SGHVS and CDR2 is FNYEAQ. The CDR3 is made up of 15 amino acids. The CDR3 loop reads CASSTRTGSAGELFF. The DNA of the CDR3 is TGTGCCAGCAGCACCCGGACAGGGTCTGCCGGGGAGCTGTTTTTT.

The chain couples TRBV3-1 (or the pseudogene TRBV3-2) to TRBJ2-7; TRBD1 matches 10 bases. Germline loops: CDR1 LGHDT, CDR2 YNNKEL (reference sequence). CDR3 length: 15 residues. V lost 2 bases and J lost 2; bases outside the gene matches: 3. CDR3 loop: CASSQLGTGAYEQYF. The DNA for the CDR3 is TGTGCCAGCAGCCAATTGGGGACAGGGGCCTACGAGCAGTACTTC.

This rearrangement joins TRBV10-3 to TRBJ2-2, with no clear D. Trimming pared 4 bases from V and 5 bases from J, leaving 5 bases between. Germline CDR1 and CDR2: ENHRY and SYGVKD. The CDR3 covers 12 residues. The chain's CDR3 is CAISVYTGELFF. The CDR3 region has the DNA TGTGCCATCAGTGTGTATACCGGGGAGCTGTTTTTT.

This sequence joins TRBV14 and TRBJ1-1, with D uncertain. The CDR3 is made up of 13 amino acids. The germline V and J ends were trimmed by 2 bases and 1 base, with 5 bases remaining between them. Germline V lookup: CDR1 SGHDN, CDR2 FVKESK. CDR3 sequence (DNA): TGTGCCAGCAGCCAACTTAGGAACACTGAAGCTTTCTTT. Translation: CASSQLRNTEAFF.

This clone was found once. The J gene is TRBJ2-3, the V gene TRBV2; tentative D call: TRBD2 (7 bases). V lost 6 bases, J lost 6 bases, and 25 bases lay in between. Looked up from germline, CDR1 is SNHLY and CDR2 is FYNNEI. This CDR3 is built from 17 residues. In DNA form, the CDR3 reads TGTGCCAGCAGCTCCTCCTATGGCGGGGGCCGACACGATACGCAGTATTTT. This gives the protein CASSSSYGGGRHDTQYF.

The rearrangement uses TRBV7-9 and TRBJ2-1, with D perhaps matching TRBD2 (6 bases). V was cut by 1 base and J by 5 bases, with 12 bases left in between. This CDR3 spans 15 amino acids. The V gene's germline CDR1 is SEHNR and CDR2 FQNEAQ (reference sequence). The CDR3 DNA sequence: TGTGCCAGCAGCTTAGTGGTGGGGGGAAACAATGAGCAGTTCTTC. Protein: CASSLVVGGNNEQFF.

V and J are TRBV5-1 and TRBJ2-7, with 7 nucleotides matching TRBD1. The CDR3 spans 14 residues. Germline lookup yields CDR1 SGHRS and CDR2 YFSETQ. V was clipped by 3 bases and J by 3 bases; unmatched bases: 6. The CDR3 bases are TGCGCCAGCAGCTGGGACAGCCGGGACTACGAGCAGTACTTC. Its translation: CASSWDSRDYEQYF.

This sequence joins TRBV6-5 and TRBJ1-3; D might be TRBD1 (5 bases). The germline V and J ends were trimmed by 10 bases and 4 bases, with 14 bases remaining between them. The CDR3 is 13 amino acids. Germline V CDR1 and CDR2: MNHEY, SVGAGI. The CDR3: CATWRGKGNTIYF. The CDR3 nucleotides are TGTGCCACTTGGAGGGGCAAAGGAAACACCATATATTTT.

The chain uses TRBV30 and TRBJ1-6, with 8 bases aligning to TRBD1. Germline assignment: CDR1 GTSNPN and CDR2 SVGIG (reference sequence). After removal of 3 bases from V and 8 bases from J, the junction contained 9 bases not matched to a gene. There are 15 residues in the CDR3. The CDR3 region is CAWSRGQGGDSPLHF. Here the CDR3 DNA reads TGTGCCTGGAGCCGAGGACAGGGTGGGGATTCACCCCTCCACTTT.

By share, this clone counts as medium-sized. The chain couples TRBV3-1 (or the pseudogene TRBV3-2) to TRBJ2-1; a weak D match, TRBD2 (6 bases). The germline V and J ends were trimmed by 2 bases and 5 bases, with 7 bases remaining between them. CDR3 length: 13 residues. Germline V gene lookup returns CDR1 LGHDT and CDR2 YNNKEL (reference sequence). CDR3 region: CASSQWGDNEQFF. CDR3 sequence (DNA): TGTGCCAGCAGCCAATGGGGGGACAATGAGCAGTTCTTC.

This chain links TRBV7-9 with TRBJ1-1; weak D call: TRBD1 (5 bases). CDR3 length: 12 residues. Germline assignment: CDR1 SEHNR and CDR2 FQNEAQ (reference sequence). V was pared by 5 bases and J by 7 bases, with 11 bases between. DNA of the CDR3: TGTGCCAGCAGCATCGGGGGTCATGAAGCTTTCTTT. Translated, it gives CASSIGGHEAFF.

The genes are TRBV6-1 and TRBJ1-3; no clear D. This CDR3 has 13 amino acids. In germline, CDR1 is MNHNS, CDR2 SASEGT. Between the trimmed V and J ends, which lost 3 bases and 1 base, there was a span of 4 bases. This chain's CDR3 is CASSESSGNTIYF. CDR3 bases: TGTGCCAGCAGTGAGTCGTCTGGAAACACCATATATTTT.

The DNA for the CDR3 is TGTGCCATCCTGGGGCAGGGAGGTAGCACCGGGGAGCTGTTTTTT. As protein: CAILGQGGSTGELFF. The rearrangement uses TRBV10-3 and TRBJ2-2; D may be TRBD2 (6 bases). The CDR3 runs 15 residues. CDR1 and CDR2 from the germline V gene are ENHRY and SYGVKD. Trimming took 8 bases from V and 4 from J, leaving 17 bases between them.

In nucleotides, the CDR3 is TGTGCCAGCAGCAAATATAAGGGGCAGATCGGTTCCTACGAGCAGTACTTC. The encoded protein is CASSKYKGQIGSYEQYF. The gene calls are TRBV21-1 and TRBJ2-7; TRBD1 is the table's D call, not checked against the DNA. TRBV21-1 is described as a pseudogene. This CDR3 comprises 17 residues.

The V gene is TRBV10-1, the J gene TRBJ2-7; D is perhaps TRBD2 (8 bases). CDR3 length: 15 amino acids. Germline V gene sequence: CDR1 WNHNN, CDR2 SYGVQD (reference sequence). The V end lost 10 bases, the J end lost 3 bases, and 22 bases lay between the germline ends. The CDR3 reads CAIPTREGASYEQYF. CDR3 coding DNA: TGCGCCATCCCCACCCGGGAGGGGGCGAGCTACGAGCAGTACTTC.

V gene TRBV12-2 combines with J gene TRBJ2-3; the table's D gene call, TRBD2, was not cross checked with the DNA. TRBV12-2 is a pseudogene segment. This CDR3 comprises 17 residues. CDR3 loop: CASRSTSRGAPPDTQYF. The CDR3 bases are TGTGCAAGTCGCTCGACCAGCCGGGGGGCCCCGCCAGATACGCAGTATTTT.

This chain uses TRBV7-6 with TRBJ2-2, with 9 nucleotides matching TRBD2. V lost 5 bases, J lost 0 bases, and 10 bases stayed unmatched. From germline, CDR1 is SGHVS and CDR2 FNYEAQ. This CDR3 is built from 18 residues. The CDR3 nucleotides read TGTGCCAGCAGCCGAAGAAACCTAGCGGGACCGAACACCGGGGAGCTGTTTTTT. Encoded protein: CASSRRNLAGPNTGELFF.

V gene TRBV15 combines with J gene TRBJ2-5; D not resolved. This CDR3 is 14 amino acids long. Trimming removed 0 bases at V and 4 bases at J, with 9 bases between. The germline V gene has CDR1 LNHNV and CDR2 YYDKDF (reference sequence). The CDR3 spells CATSRDLGGETQYF. CDR3 in DNA: TGTGCCACCAGCAGAGATTTAGGCGGAGAGACCCAGTACTTC. Using reference TRBV15 and TRBJ2-5 for the parts outside the CDR3, the full variable domain is DAMVIQNPRYQVTQFGKPVTLSCSQTLNHNVMYWYQQKSSQAPKLLFHYYDKDFNNEADTPDNFQSRRPNTSFCFLDIRSPGLGDTAMYLCATSRDLGGETQYFGPGTRLLVL.

The V call is TRBV7-9, the J call TRBJ2-5; TRBD2 matches 8 bases. This CDR3 region has 13 residues. The ends lost 5 bases at V and 3 bases at J; junction bases unmatched: 2. CDR1 and CDR2 (germline): SEHNR, FQNEAQ (reference sequence). For the CDR3, the DNA is TGTGCCAGCAGCCCGGGGGGGGAAGAGACCCAGTACTTC. The encoded protein is CASSPGGEETQYF.

J is TRBJ1-6 and V is TRBV7-2; D may be TRBD1 (6 bases). CDR3 length equals 14 residues. V was cut by 1 base and J by 10 bases, with 11 bases left in between. Germline lookup yields CDR1 SGHTA and CDR2 FQGNSA. The CDR3 loop is CASSLVGGGSPLHF. CDR3 coding DNA: TGTGCCAGCAGCTTAGTAGGGGGTGGATCACCCCTCCACTTT.

The chain has TRBV7-7 and TRBJ2-5; TRBD1 matches at 8 bases. Germline CDR1 and CDR2: SSHAT and FNYEAQ (reference sequence). The CDR3 loop spans 16 amino acids. The V gene end was trimmed by 5 bases and the J gene end by 0 bases; junction bases not matched to a gene: 8. The CDR3 bases are TGTGCCAGCAGCCCTACAGGGGGGTCGGACCAAGAGACCCAGTACTTC. It translates to CASSPTGGSDQETQYF.